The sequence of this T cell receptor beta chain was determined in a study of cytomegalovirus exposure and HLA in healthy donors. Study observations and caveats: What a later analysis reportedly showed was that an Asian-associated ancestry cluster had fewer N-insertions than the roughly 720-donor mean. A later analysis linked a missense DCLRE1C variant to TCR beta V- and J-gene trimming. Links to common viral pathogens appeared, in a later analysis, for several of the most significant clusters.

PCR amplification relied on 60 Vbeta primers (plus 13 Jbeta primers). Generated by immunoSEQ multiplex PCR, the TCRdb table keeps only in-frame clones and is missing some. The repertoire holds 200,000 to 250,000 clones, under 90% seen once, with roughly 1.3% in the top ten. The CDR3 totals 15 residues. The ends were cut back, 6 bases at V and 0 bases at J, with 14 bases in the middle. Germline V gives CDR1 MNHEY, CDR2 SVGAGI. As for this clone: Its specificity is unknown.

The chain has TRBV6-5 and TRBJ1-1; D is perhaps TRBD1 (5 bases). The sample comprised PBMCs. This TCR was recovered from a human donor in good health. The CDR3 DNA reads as TGTGCCAGCAGCTCCTTGGGGGGATTGAACACTGAAGCTTTCTTT. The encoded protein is CASSSLGGLNTEAFF.